Described below is a single T cell receptor beta chain sequence and its context. Which antigen it targets is not known. The record has no base qualities; no much larger clone is one base away. Including cysteine and phenylalanine, the CDR3 has 12 amino acids. Left in the record is the CDR3 DNA by itself, 36 bases read in frame from the first base. Trimming at the junction amounts to 3 bases on V and 3 bases on J, and the germline ends lie 4 bases apart. For CDR1 and CDR2, the germline V gene lists KGHSH and LQKENI. In the prospective study, participants were roughly 18 to 100 years old, resided in fewer than 25 geographic areas of the United States, and were enrolled through a virtual design. Cohort assignment in the prospective study relied on participant-reported clinical history from a screening survey and a study questionnaire. Recovered participants in ImmuneRACE Cohort 3 were defined by two consecutive negative NP/OP PCR tests, clearance by a healthcare professional, or resolution of symptoms. In the prospective study, mobile phlebotomists collected whole blood, serum and a nasopharyngeal or oropharyngeal swab from each participant. Over a roughly 2-month period, participants in the prospective study had the option of providing additional blood draws and questionnaires. Before DNA extraction, blood samples from the prospective study were shipped at room temperature or frozen.

These data originate in a study of blood T cell repertoires in COVID-19 (dated by TCRdb to 2019 to 2021). Describing the broader study: The collaborator samples originated in the United States, Italy and Spain and spanned the acute and convalescent phases of COVID-19. The material from the prospective study consisted of cDNA or gDNA derived from T cells, B-cell-depleted T cells, or PBMCs. A freely available public database, intended as a resource for researchers studying the immune response to SARS-CoV-2, is where the repertoires were released. Sample metadata almost always included a de-identified subject ID, COVID-19 status, age in years and sex. Samples were obtained from the ongoing ImmuneRACE study (first 160 participants) and from about 1,300 subjects provided by 6 global collaborators. Deeply sampled blood TCRbeta repertoires from subjects exposed to, actively infected with, or recovered from COVID-19 were included in the dataset. Where available, HLA class I and class II types were taken from metadata supplied by the sample provider and were not determined by assay-based typing. On the study overall, not on this receptor specifically: How much clinical and demographic metadata was included differed by source and by participant, and the metadata was provided uncurated.

TCRbeta CDR3 regions were amplified from genomic DNA using the immunoSEQ Assay, a bias-controlled multiplex PCR. On the study's bioinformatics: The number of nucleated cells in each sample was estimated by amplification of reference gene primers within the assay. To quantify the absolute abundance of each unique TCRbeta CDR3 rearrangement, sequence reads were collapsed and filtered. Productive Simpson clonality was computed per sample as the square root of Simpson's diversity index over productive rearrangements. In TCRdb, the immuneACCESS table is reduced to in-frame sequences with V and J assigned. These tables do not hold every clone; where another copy was compared, an unresolved V gene accounts for under half, and the others remain unexplained. The D gene and trimming were derived from the DNA, and the V and J assignments and clone size from that table. In all, the sample holds 200,000 to 300,000 clones, and approximately 86% of those were seen once. The top ten hold around 2.4% of the sample.

This TCR came from a young woman who had recovered from COVID-19. The specimen was PBMCs or T cells enriched from blood (not recorded which). Here the chain combines TRBV18 and TRBJ2-3, with the D gene not clear enough to name. The sequenced DNA is TGTGCCAGCTCACCCGAGACAGATACGCAGTATTTT. Its amino acids are CASSPETDTQYF.